The rows below give T cell receptor beta chains drawn from one sample of a study of shared clonotypes between healthy human individuals. TCRdb keeps only in-frame clones here, not all; method: immunoSEQ multiplex PCR. The sample gives 1.6 million or so clones, roughly 96% of which show up once; 1.2% is in the top ten. Material for sequencing was naive CD4+ T cells sorted from blood. These TCRs come from a man aged 25 to 45 in good health. CDR3s include the opening cysteine and the closing phenylalanine or tryptophan. D genes are given only for firm matches. The size field is filled for only some rows; it gives once, few, many or a size class.

J gene,V gene,D gene,clone size,CDR3 DNA,CDR3 protein
TRBJ1-2,TRBV7-9,TRBD1,NA,TGTGCCAGCAGCTTGACAGGGGGCGACTATGGCTACACCTTC,CASSLTGGDYGYTF
TRBJ1-1,TRBV10-3,NA,NA,TGTGCCATCAGTGAGACCTCCCCTTATGGGCGCAACACTGAAGCTTTCTTT,CAISETSPYGRNTEAFF
TRBJ2-5,TRBV11-2,NA,few,TGTGCCAGCAGCATCTGGGGGACCCAGTACTTC,CASSIWGTQYF
TRBJ2-3,TRBV5-4,TRBD2,NA,TGTGCCAGCAGCCGTAGCGGGAGCACAGATACGCAGTATTTT,CASSRSGSTDTQYF
TRBJ2-7,TRBV5-4,NA,NA,TGTGCCAGCAGCTTGCCTAGAGCCTACGAGCAGTACTTC,CASSLPRAYEQYF
TRBJ2-5,TRBV4-2,TRBD1,NA,TGTGCCAGCAGCCAAGTCGGGTGGGGGACAGGGGGTGTAGAGACCCAGTACTTC,CASSQVGWGTGGVETQYF
TRBJ2-3,TRBV4-3,NA,NA,TGCGCCAGCAGCCTAGGGAGGACCTTTGGCACAGATACGCAGTATTTT,CASSLGRTFGTDTQYF
TRBJ1-1,TRBV29-1,NA,once,TGCAGCGTTGTAATGACTTATGGCACTGAAGCTTTCTTT,CSVVMTYGTEAFF
TRBJ1-4,TRBV5-1,NA,NA,TGCGCCAGCAGCTTGGTGACAGGTGAAAAACTGTTTTTT,CASSLVTGEKLFF
TRBJ2-7,TRBV7-9,NA,NA,TGTGCCAGCAGCTTCGGCGGTGCCCCCCTAATCTACGAGCAGTACTTC,CASSFGGAPLIYEQYF
TRBJ2-3,TRBV13,TRBD2,once,TGTGCCAGCAGCTCACTTCTGGCTAGCGGGACACGTACGCAGTATTTT,CASSSLLASGTRTQYF
TRBJ2-7,TRBV9,TRBD2,NA,TGTGCCAGCAGCGTAGCTAGCGGGAGCTCGTCCGAGCAGTACTTC,CASSVASGSSSEQYF
TRBJ1-1,TRBV5-1,NA,NA,TGCGCCAGCAGCTTGCTACCTGGGCAGACTGAAGCTTTCTTT,CASSLLPGQTEAFF
TRBJ2-7,TRBV5-1,NA,NA,TGCGCCAGCAGCCCCCGGGACGGGGCCTACGAGCAGTACTTC,CASSPRDGAYEQYF
TRBJ2-1,TRBV11-3,TRBD1,once,TGTGCCAGCAGCTTAGAGACAGGGTTTTACAATGAGCAGTTCTTC,CASSLETGFYNEQFF
TRBJ2-1,TRBV27,TRBD2,NA,TGTGCCAGCAGTTTCCTGACTAGCGGATACAATGAGCAGTTCTTC,CASSFLTSGYNEQFF
TRBJ2-1,TRBV5-1,NA,NA,TGCGCCAGCAGCCTCGGGTCCCTACGTGAGCAGTTCTTC,CASSLGSLREQFF
TRBJ2-7,TRBV13,NA,NA,TGTGCCAGCAGCCCCGGACAGGGGGGCTTAGCGGGAGGCAGATTCGGCTCCTACGAGCAGTACTTC,CASSPGQGGLAGGRFGSYEQYF
TRBJ1-2,TRBV7-3,NA,NA,TGTGCCAGCAGCTTAGGAGGGGGCTATGGCTACACCTTC,CASSLGGGYGYTF
TRBJ1-2,TRBV7-3,TRBD1,NA,TGTGCCAGCAGCTCCCCCGACAGGGGGCATTTTCGAGATGGCTACACCTTC,CASSSPDRGHFRDGYTF
TRBJ2-7,TRBV4-3,TRBD1,NA,TGCGCCAGCAGCCAAGGGCCCGGCAGGGGGAACGACGAGCAGTACTTC,CASSQGPGRGNDEQYF
TRBJ1-5,TRBV28,NA,NA,TGTGCCAGCAGTTTCGGGGGGCGACTTAATCAGCCCCAGCATTTT,CASSFGGRLNQPQHF
TRBJ2-7,TRBV5-6,NA,NA,TGTGCCAGCAGCCCCACGTTGTTCGATGTGTACCACGAGCAGTACTTC,CASSPTLFDVYHEQYF
TRBJ1-2,TRBV7-2,NA,NA,TGTGCCAGCTCTCGAACAGGCTATGGCTACACCTTC,CASSRTGYGYTF
TRBJ2-5,TRBV5-8,NA,once,TGTGCCAGCAGCGCCGGAGGTCGTACAGGGGAGACCCAGTACTTC,CASSAGGRTGETQYF
TRBJ1-5,TRBV25-1,NA,NA,TGTGCCAGCAGTGACAGCCGTTATAGCAATCAGCCCCAGCATTTT,CASSDSRYSNQPQHF
TRBJ2-1,TRBV27,TRBD2,NA,TGTGCCAGCAGTTTTACTAGCGGGACCCACTCCTACAATGAGCAGTTCTTC,CASSFTSGTHSYNEQFF